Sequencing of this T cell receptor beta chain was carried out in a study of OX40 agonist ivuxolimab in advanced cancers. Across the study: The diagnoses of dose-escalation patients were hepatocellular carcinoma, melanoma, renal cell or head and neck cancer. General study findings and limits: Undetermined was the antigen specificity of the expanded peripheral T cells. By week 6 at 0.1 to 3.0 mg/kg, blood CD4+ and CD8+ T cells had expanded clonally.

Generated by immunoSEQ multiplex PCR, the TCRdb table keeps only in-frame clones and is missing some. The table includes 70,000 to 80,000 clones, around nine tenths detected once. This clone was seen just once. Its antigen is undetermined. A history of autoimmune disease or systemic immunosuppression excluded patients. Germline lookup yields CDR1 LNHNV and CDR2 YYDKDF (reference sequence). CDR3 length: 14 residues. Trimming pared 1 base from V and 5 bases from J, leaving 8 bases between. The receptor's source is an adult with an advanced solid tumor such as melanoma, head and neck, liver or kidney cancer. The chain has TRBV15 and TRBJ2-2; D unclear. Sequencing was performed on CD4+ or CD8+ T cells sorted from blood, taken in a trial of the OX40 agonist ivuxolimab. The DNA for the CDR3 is TGTGCCACCAGCAGAGTCACAGAGACCGGGGAGCTGTTTTTT. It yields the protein CATSRVTETGELFF.